Following are 25 T cell receptor beta chains from one sample sequenced in a study of cytomegalovirus exposure and HLA in healthy donors. The PCR made use of 60 Vbeta and 13 Jbeta primers. Sequencing was performed with immunoSEQ multiplex PCR; in TCRdb, only in-frame clones are kept and a portion is missing. Seen in this sample are tens of thousands of clones; the ten most common clones hold roughly 0.99%. The sequenced material came from PBMCs. Every receptor here comes from a woman aged 40 to 49 in good health and CMV-seronegative.

The chain is built from TRBV7-3 and TRBJ2-2; 9 nucleotides line up with TRBD1. Germline lookup yields CDR1 SGHTA and CDR2 FQGTGA. With V trimmed by 5 bases and J by 4 bases, 8 bases remained unmatched. There are 16 residues in the CDR3. The CDR3 region is CASSRTGTGSTGELFF. DNA for the CDR3: TGTGCCAGCAGCCGGACCGGGACAGGGAGCACCGGGGAGCTGTTTTTT.

This chain joins TRBV2 and TRBJ1-2; D might be TRBD1 (5 bases). Trimming removed 2 bases from V and 6 bases from J, with 13 bases in between. Germline V gene sequence: CDR1 SNHLY, CDR2 FYNNEI. The CDR3 runs 14 residues. The CDR3 nucleotides are TGTGCCAGCAGTGAATCCCGGGGGTTCCATGGCTACACCTTC. The encoded protein is CASSESRGFHGYTF. Variable domain in full (rest from reference TRBV2 and TRBJ1-2): EPEVTQTPSHQVTQMGQEVILRCVPISNHLYFYWYRQILGQKVEFLVSFYNNEISEKSEIFDDQFSVERPDGSNFTLKIRSTKLEDSAMYFCASSESRGFHGYTFGSGTRLTVV.

This rearrangement joins TRBV6-6 to TRBJ2-7; 10 bases fit TRBD1. J was trimmed by 6 bases and V by 6 bases; bases with no gene match: 11. From germline, CDR1 is MNHNY and CDR2 SVGAGI (reference sequence). The CDR3 is 15 residues long. As DNA, the CDR3 is TGTGCCAGCAGCCAGATCGGACAGGGGGGCAGCGAGCAGTACTTC. Translation: CASSQIGQGGSEQYF.

This chain uses TRBV7-9 with TRBJ2-3, with a tentative D call TRBD1 (6 bases). V was trimmed by 5 bases and J by 2 bases, leaving 17 bases between them. Germline CDR1 and CDR2: SEHNR and FQNEAQ (reference sequence). The CDR3 is 16 amino acids. Written as DNA, the CDR3 is TGTGCCAGCAGCCGCCCGGACAGCACAATCACAGATACGCAGTATTTT. Protein: CASSRPDSTITDTQYF. The whole variable domain, remainder taken from reference TRBV7-9 and TRBJ2-3, is DTGVSQNPRHKITKRGQNVTFRCDPISEHNRLYWYRQTLGQGPEFLTYFQNEAQLEKSRLLSDRFSAERPKGSFSTLEIQRTEQGDSAMYLCASSRPDSTITDTQYFGPGTRLTVL.

The chain carries TRBV2 and TRBJ2-3, with D maybe TRBD1 (6 bases). The CDR3 runs 15 residues. Germline V gene sequence: CDR1 SNHLY, CDR2 FYNNEI. The germline V and J ends were trimmed by 1 base and 8 bases, with 16 bases remaining between them. In DNA form, the CDR3 reads TGTGCCAGCAGTGAAGGCAGGGGTTTAGCCGGTACGCAGTATTTT. Translating gives CASSEGRGLAGTQYF.

In nucleotides, the CDR3 is TGTGCCAGCAGCTTCGGGGGGGGCCCCCTCTATGGCTACACCTTC. The encoded protein is CASSFGGGPLYGYTF. The J gene is TRBJ1-2, the V gene TRBV7-2, with D tentatively TRBD1 (6 bases). The CDR3 is 15 residues long. The V end lost 3 bases, the J end lost 4 bases, and 15 bases lay between the germline ends. Germline-derived CDR1 and CDR2 are SGHTA and FQGNSA.

The chain combines TRBV28 with TRBJ1-2; TRBD1 might be the D (6 bases). The CDR3 loop spans 12 amino acids. The V end was cut by 7 bases, the J end by 6 bases, with 12 bases between. Germline V gene sequence: CDR1 MDHEN, CDR2 SYDVKM. The CDR3 reads CASTQGKDGYTF. As DNA, the CDR3 is TGTGCCAGCACCCAGGGGAAAGATGGCTACACCTTC.

The chain has TRBV7-9 and TRBJ2-7; 11 bases are a match to TRBD1. CDR1 and CDR2 (germline): SEHNR, FQNEAQ (reference sequence). Trimming removed 3 bases from V and 3 bases from J; junction bases left unmatched: 1. The CDR3 is 14 residues long. The CDR3 reads CASSLGQGVYEQYF. DNA of the CDR3: TGTGCCAGCAGCTTGGGACAGGGGGTCTACGAGCAGTACTTC.

V usage is TRBV19 and J usage is TRBJ2-7, with D tentatively TRBD1 (5 bases). Looked up from germline, CDR1 is LNHDA and CDR2 is SQIVND (reference sequence). The CDR3 totals 15 residues. V dropped 3 bases and J dropped 0 bases, with 12 bases sitting between them. This CDR3 reads CASSIGAGSSYEQYF. In DNA, the CDR3 is TGTGCCAGTAGTATTGGAGCAGGGTCCTCCTACGAGCAGTACTTC.

A note on this clone: One end of the junction is discordant with germline, which a read error may explain. The chain combines TRBV7-7 with TRBJ2-7, with 12 bases aligning to TRBD2. Per the germline V gene, CDR1 is SSHAT and CDR2 is FNYEAQ (reference sequence). CDR3 size: 15 residues. The CDR3 DNA sequence: TGTGCTAGCAGCCCCGGACTAGCGGGACTGGGCGAGCAGTACTTC. Its protein is CASSPGLAGLGEQYF.

The J gene is TRBJ2-6, the V gene TRBV30, with TRBD2 matching over 11 bases. The CDR3 contains 21 residues. The germline gives CDR1 GTSNPN, CDR2 SVGIG (reference sequence). The J segment lost 0 bases and the V segment lost 4 bases, leaving 17 bases of the junction unmatched. CDR3 residues: CAWNPKVGLAGGRSGANVLTF. In DNA form, the CDR3 reads TGTGCCTGGAACCCGAAGGTGGGTCTAGCGGGAGGACGCTCTGGGGCCAACGTCCTGACTTTC.

The gene calls are TRBV28 and TRBJ1-2, with TRBD1 identical over 7 bases. CDR3 length: 15 amino acids. J lost 0 bases, V lost 5 bases, and 6 bases had no gene match. The germline gives CDR1 MDHEN, CDR2 SYDVKM. The CDR3 DNA sequence: TGTGCCAGCAGTCCTCCCGGGACAGCTAACTATGGCTACACCTTC. As protein: CASSPPGTANYGYTF.

The J gene is TRBJ2-7, the V gene TRBV28; the match to TRBD1 covers 10 bases. The V and J ends lost 5 bases and 3 bases, in that order; junction bases with no gene match: 7. CDR3 length equals 15 residues. Germline CDR1 reads MDHEN; CDR2 reads SYDVKM. In DNA, the CDR3 is TGTGCCAGCAGTCCACGACAGGGGGCTTTCTACGAGCAGTACTTC. This codes for CASSPRQGAFYEQYF.

This CDR3 is CAISDTTSGRNNEQFF. CDR3 nucleotides: TGTGCCATCAGTGATACGACTAGCGGGAGGAACAATGAGCAGTTCTTC. The gene calls are TRBV10-3 and TRBJ2-1; 13 bases are a match to TRBD2. V trimming: 3 bases; J trimming: 5 bases; junction bases outside the gene matches: 4. Per germline, CDR1 ENHRY and CDR2 SYGVKD. CDR3 size: 16 residues.

V is TRBV4-1 and J is TRBJ2-2; D ambiguous. This CDR3 has 14 residues. Germline CDR1 reads MGHRA; CDR2 reads YSYEKL. The V end lost 7 bases, the J end lost 1 base, and 10 bases lay between the germline ends. CDR3 in amino acids: CASKRIENTGELFF. CDR3 in DNA: TGCGCCAGCAAGAGAATAGAGAACACCGGGGAGCTGTTTTTT.

V is TRBV4-1 and J is TRBJ2-7; 8 bases line up with TRBD1. This CDR3 region has 13 residues. Losses at the gene ends were 5 bases for V and 3 bases for J; bases not matched to a gene: 3. CDR1 and CDR2 (germline): MGHRA, YSYEKL. The CDR3 region is CASSFGTGYEQYF. CDR3 coding DNA: TGCGCCAGCAGCTTCGGGACAGGCTACGAGCAGTACTTC.

The rearrangement links TRBV4-2 to TRBJ1-2; 12 nucleotides align to TRBD1. The CDR3 loop spans 15 amino acids. The germline V gene encodes CDR1 LGHNA and CDR2 YNFKEQ. The ends lost 1 base at V and 8 bases at J; junction bases unmatched: 5. CDR3 in amino acids: CASSQGPGQGAGYTF. The CDR3 DNA follows: TGTGCCAGCAGCCAAGGACCGGGACAGGGGGCGGGCTACACCTTC.

The chain links TRBV6-5 to TRBJ1-2, with 9 bases lining up with TRBD1. Germline CDR1 and CDR2: MNHEY and SVGAGI. This CDR3 contains 14 residues. V lost 5 bases, J lost 7 bases, and 8 bases stayed unmatched. CDR3 sequence: CASSPMTGGPGYTF. CDR3 coding DNA: TGTGCCAGCAGTCCTATGACAGGGGGACCTGGCTACACCTTC.

Comment on this clone: Other nucleotide sequences in the sample specify the same CDR3. The CDR3: CASSVVLAGANNEQFF. CDR3 in DNA: TGTGCCAGCAGCGTAGTTCTAGCGGGGGCGAACAATGAGCAGTTCTTC. This sequence joins TRBV9 and TRBJ2-1, with 10 bases identical to TRBD2. Germline-derived CDR1 and CDR2 are SGDLS and YYNGEE. The CDR3 sequence is 16 residues long. The V gene end was trimmed by 0 bases and the J gene end by 5 bases; junction bases not matched to a gene: 5.

The V call is TRBV29-1, the J call TRBJ1-2; TRBD1 might be the D (6 bases). Trimming cost V 6 bases and J 5 bases, with 13 bases left between them. CDR3 length equals 12 residues. Germline CDR1 reads SQVTM; CDR2 reads ANQGSEA. CDR3 sequence (DNA): TGCAGCGTCCTACAGGGTCCGTATGGCTACACCTTC. The encoded protein is CSVLQGPYGYTF.

The chain couples TRBV6-1 to TRBJ1-1; TRBD1 matches at 8 bases. The CDR3 length is 12 residues. With 5 bases clipped from V and 13 bases from J, the junction kept 9 bases outside the gene matches. Germline V gene sequence: CDR1 MNHNS, CDR2 SASEGT. The CDR3 DNA is TGTGCCAGCAGTAAAACCAGGGGGCAAGATTTCTTT. Residues: CASSKTRGQDFF.

The genes are TRBV6-5 and TRBJ2-7, with TRBD1 matching over 7 bases. V lost 0 bases to trimming and J lost 4 bases; unmatched junction nucleotides: 9. The CDR3 sequence is 16 residues long. Germline CDR1 reads MNHEY; CDR2 reads SVGAGI. CDR3 in amino acids: CASSYSSGQSPYEQYF. The CDR3 bases are TGTGCCAGCAGTTACTCGTCGGGACAGTCACCTTACGAGCAGTACTTC.

In nucleotides, the CDR3 is TGTGCCAGCAGTCCCCAGAATCAGCCCCAGCATTTT. It yields the protein CASSPQNQPQHF. V gene TRBV28 combines with J gene TRBJ1-5, with D unclear. CDR3 length: 12 residues. The V and J ends lost 5 bases and 4 bases respectively, with 6 bases between them. Germline lookup yields CDR1 MDHEN and CDR2 SYDVKM.

The rearrangement joins TRBV7-2 to TRBJ2-1, with D possibly being TRBD1 (5 bases). From germline, CDR1 is SGHTA and CDR2 FQGNSA. This CDR3 is 14 amino acids long. V lost 4 bases to trimming and J lost 2 bases, with 9 bases between them. The CDR3 DNA follows: TGTGCCAGCAGCTACGACAGTGCCTACAATGAGCAGTTCTTC. This codes for CASSYDSAYNEQFF. Full variable domain (rest looked up from reference TRBV7-2 and TRBJ2-1): GAGVSQSPSNKVTEKGKDVELRCDPISGHTALYWYRQSLGQGLEFLIYFQGNSAPDKSGLPSDRFSAERTGGSVSTLTIQRTQQEDSAVYLCASSYDSAYNEQFFGPGTRLTVL.

V gene TRBV29-1 combines with J gene TRBJ2-7; possibly TRBD2 for D (5 bases). Trimming removed 4 bases at V and 2 bases at J, with 15 bases between. The CDR3 is 14 residues long. CDR1 is SQVTM and CDR2 is ANQGSEA in the germline V gene. The CDR3 DNA reads as TGCAGCGTTGGGGCGGGCACTGAAGCCTACGAGCAGTACTTC. Amino acid sequence: CSVGAGTEAYEQYF.